The present entry profiles one T cell receptor beta chain with its context. Its antigen is unknown. Generation of TCR beta libraries employed quantitative 5'-RACE incorporating molecular barcodes. TCRdb processed the 5' RACE reads anew with MiXCR; each CDR3 protein has one entry. There are about 90,000 distinct CDR3 sequences in the sample; approximately 9.6% occur only once, and more than 30% lies in the top ten. Looked up from germline, CDR1 is MNHEY and CDR2 is SMNVEV (reference sequence). The germline V and J ends were trimmed by 0 bases and 6 bases, with 13 bases remaining between them. CDR3 length: 15 residues. The sample is drawn from a study of CD8 T cells in ankylosing spondylitis. Study-level findings and limits: As for the disease-linked clones, they showed a CD8+ phenotype and occurred at relatively low frequencies in peripheral blood. Prior literature has documented some motif variants in synovial fluid and blood from reactive arthritis. From matched ankylosing spondylitis synovial fluid, disease-linked clones were reportedly recovered at significantly enriched levels. Several highly homologous variants made up a TCR beta motif, and this motif appeared characteristic of ankylosing spondylitis blood.

The sequence was obtained from a male donor with ankylosing spondylitis. This sequence joins TRBV27 and TRBJ2-3; D is uncertain. Specimen: blood, either unsorted or a sorted T cell fraction (not recorded which). Here the CDR3 DNA reads TGTGCCAGCAGTTTATCTCTTTATTTGGTCGATACGCAGTATTTT. This codes for CASSLSLYLVDTQYF.